This T cell receptor (beta chain) is from a study of CD8 T cells in ankylosing spondylitis. Study-wide results and limits: Significant enrichment of disease-linked clones was reportedly seen in matched ankylosing spondylitis synovial fluid.

Per the germline V gene, CDR1 is LGHDT and CDR2 is YNNKEL (reference sequence). The CDR3 consists of 16 residues. J lost 1 base, V lost 1 base, and 6 bases had no gene match. Note on this clonotype: Its antigen is undetermined.

Generation of TCR beta libraries employed quantitative 5'-RACE incorporating molecular barcodes. TCRdb re-derived calls from the 5' RACE reads in MiXCR, one entry per CDR3 protein. Of 250,000 or so distinct CDR3 sequences listed, 24% are singletons. The sample taken for sequencing was blood, either unsorted or a sorted T cell fraction (not recorded which). The clonotype was recovered from a male donor with ankylosing spondylitis or in good health (not recorded which). The chain is built from TRBV3-1 and TRBJ1-1; 7 bases fit TRBD1. The CDR3: CASSQAPGQTNTEAFF. CDR3 DNA sequence: TGTGCCAGCAGCCAAGCCCCGGGACAGACGAACACTGAAGCTTTCTTT. Full variable domain (rest looked up from reference TRBV3-1 and TRBJ1-1): DTAVSQTPKYLVTQMGNDKSIKCEQNLGHDTMYWYKQDSKKFLKIMFSYNNKELIINETVPNRFSPKSPDKAHLNLHINSLELGDSAVYFCASSQAPGQTNTEAFFGQGTRLTVV.